What follows are 18 T cell receptor beta chains derived from one specimen sequenced in a study of cytomegalovirus exposure and HLA in healthy donors. Both 60 Vbeta primers and 13 Jbeta primers went into the PCR. Method: immunoSEQ multiplex PCR; TCRdb's copy keeps in-frame clones and lacks some. The sample contains about 140,000 clones, roughly 83% of which appear only once. Material for sequencing was PBMCs. Receptors were obtained from a female donor in good health and CMV-seronegative.

This chain connects TRBV7-3 to TRBJ2-5; D remains ambiguous. Trimming shortened V by 6 bases and J by 1 base, and 12 bases separated the two germline ends. This CDR3 comprises 14 residues. Germline CDR1 is SGHTA and CDR2 is FQGTGA. The CDR3 here is CASSTTSPQETQYF. In DNA, the CDR3 is TGTGCCAGCAGTACGACATCGCCCCAAGAGACCCAGTACTTC. The full variable domain, its missing parts supplied by reference TRBV7-3 and TRBJ2-5, is GAGVSQTPSNKVTEKGKYVELRCDPISGHTALYWYRQSLGQGPEFLIYFQGTGAADDSGLPNDRFFAVRPEGSVSTLKIQRTERGDSAVYLCASSTTSPQETQYFGPGTRLLVL.

Only one count was recorded for this clone. The chain employs TRBV7-3 and TRBJ2-1; no firm D call. Per germline, CDR1 SGHTA and CDR2 FQGTGA. This CDR3 is 15 amino acids long. Trimming shortened V by 4 bases and J by 4 bases, and 14 bases separated the two germline ends. The CDR3 here is CASSSFPTVYNEQFF. In DNA form, the CDR3 reads TGTGCCAGCAGCTCCTTCCCTACAGTATACAATGAGCAGTTCTTC.

The chain carries TRBV7-2 and TRBJ1-5; TRBD1 agrees at 7 bases. The CDR3 has 15 residues. V gave up 1 base and J gave up 1 base; unmatched junction bases: 1. Germline lookup yields CDR1 SGHTA and CDR2 FQGNSA. For the CDR3, the DNA is TGTGCCAGCAGCTTAGAGACAGGGAGCAATCAGCCCCAGCATTTT. Translated, it gives CASSLETGSNQPQHF.

V usage is TRBV5-6 and J usage is TRBJ2-5; 14 bases are shared with TRBD2. The CDR3 spans 15 residues. Trimming cost V 4 bases and J 3 bases; bases outside gene matches: 2. Looked up from germline, CDR1 is SGHDT and CDR2 is YYEEEE. The CDR3: CASSGTSGGKETQYF. CDR3 nucleotides: TGTGCCAGCAGCGGGACTAGCGGGGGAAAAGAGACCCAGTACTTC.

The CDR3 loop is CAISDRGPNQPQHF. The DNA of the CDR3 is TGTGCCATCTCGGACAGGGGTCCCAATCAGCCCCAGCATTTT. V gene TRBV19 combines with J gene TRBJ1-5; the match to TRBD1 covers 9 bases. J was trimmed by 3 bases and V by 10 bases; bases with no gene match: 7. CDR1 and CDR2 (germline): LNHDA, SQIVND (reference sequence). The CDR3 runs 14 residues.

The CDR3 DNA is TGTGCCAGCAGCCAAGAGCGGGGAACAGATACGCAGTATTTT. Its translation is CASSQERGTDTQYF. The chain uses TRBV5-4 and TRBJ2-3; 7 nucleotides align to TRBD2. V lost 4 bases, J lost 3 bases, and 5 bases stayed unmatched. Germline assignment: CDR1 SGHNT and CDR2 YYREEE (reference sequence). This CDR3 spans 14 amino acids.

This chain links TRBV7-2 with TRBJ1-1; 8 bases map to TRBD1. CDR3 length: 13 residues. J lost 5 bases, V lost 2 bases, and 1 base had no gene match. Germline V gene sequence: CDR1 SGHTA, CDR2 FQGNSA. The CDR3 DNA is TGTGCCAGCAGCTTACAGGGGGCAACTGAAGCTTTCTTT. Residues: CASSLQGATEAFF.

This sequence joins TRBV27 and TRBJ2-1; D uncertain. With 5 bases removed from V and 7 bases from J, the gap between germline ends came to 12 bases. The CDR3 extends over 13 amino acids. Germline assignment: CDR1 MNHEY and CDR2 SMNVEV (reference sequence). The CDR3 here is CASSLEAWNEQFF. Written as DNA, the CDR3 is TGTGCCAGCAGTCTCGAGGCGTGGAATGAGCAGTTCTTC.

This clone has more than one count but fewer than ten. The chain is built from TRBV6-1 and TRBJ2-6; TRBD1 matches 7 bases. Trimming took 8 bases from V and 10 from J; bases not matched to a gene: 8. There are 13 residues in the CDR3. Germline lookup yields CDR1 MNHNS and CDR2 SASEGT. The DNA for the CDR3 is TGTGCCAGCCGACGTTCACAGGGGAACGTCCTGACTTTC. This sequence encodes CASRRSQGNVLTF.

The rearrangement joins TRBV2 to TRBJ1-5; maybe TRBD1 (5 bases). The CDR3 is 15 residues long. Germline-derived CDR1 and CDR2 are SNHLY and FYNNEI. V gave up 1 base and J gave up 7 bases, with 14 bases separating them. The CDR3 region has the DNA TGTGCCAGCAGTGAAGAGGGGTGGGTACGGCAGCCCCAGCATTTT. Its protein is CASSEEGWVRQPQHF.

The genes are TRBV2 and TRBJ2-3; 9 positions agree with TRBD2. From germline, CDR1 is SNHLY and CDR2 FYNNEI. Trimming at V came to 8 bases and at J to 0 bases, leaving 9 bases not matched to a gene. The length of the CDR3 is 16 residues. For the CDR3, the DNA is TGTGCCAGCCTCCCGGGACTAGCACCTAGCACAGATACGCAGTATTTT. Translating gives CASLPGLAPSTDTQYF.

This chain connects TRBV29-1 to TRBJ2-1, with a weak D call TRBD1 (5 bases). Germline CDR1 is SQVTM and CDR2 is ANQGSEA. The V and J ends lost 6 bases and 2 bases respectively, with 8 bases between them. The CDR3 extends over 12 amino acids. The CDR3 spells CSVMTAYNEQFF. Written as DNA, the CDR3 is TGCAGCGTGATGACAGCCTACAATGAGCAGTTCTTC.

The V call is TRBV7-9, the J call TRBJ1-3; 8 bases are shared with TRBD1. Looked up from germline, CDR1 is SEHNR and CDR2 is FQNEAQ (reference sequence). The CDR3 consists of 17 residues. V trimming: 2 bases; J trimming: 7 bases; junction bases outside the gene matches: 13. For the CDR3, the DNA is TGTGCCAGCAGCTTATACGTTGGACAGGGAGAGAGGAACACCATATATTTT. Encoded protein: CASSLYVGQGERNTIYF.

The V and J genes are TRBV6-5 and TRBJ2-7, with D maybe TRBD1 (6 bases). The CDR3 spans 14 residues. V was shortened by 2 bases and J by 3 bases, with 11 bases between the two germline ends. The germline gives CDR1 MNHEY, CDR2 SVGAGI. The CDR3 coding sequence is TGTGCCAGCAGTTACGCGGACAGCCTCTACGAGCAGTACTTC. Its protein is CASSYADSLYEQYF.

The V gene is TRBV5-1, the J gene TRBJ1-2; D possibly corresponds to TRBD1 (5 bases). Trimming left V 4 bases short and J 6 bases short, with 16 bases between. From germline, CDR1 is SGHRS and CDR2 YFSETQ. The CDR3 loop spans 14 amino acids. This CDR3 reads CASSPSRQTDGYTF. The CDR3 DNA is TGCGCCAGCAGCCCCTCCCGACAGACGGATGGCTACACCTTC.

About this clone itself: Other DNA sequences in this sample translate to the same CDR3. This chain links TRBV5-1 with TRBJ2-7; D call uncertain. CDR1 is SGHRS, CDR2 YFSETQ, per germline. This CDR3 spans 13 amino acids. V dropped 1 base and J dropped 1 base, with 6 bases sitting between them. CDR3 nucleotide sequence: TGCGCCAGCAGCTTGACCGGTTCCTACGAGCAGTACTTC. Protein sequence: CASSLTGSYEQYF. The full variable domain, completed using reference TRBV5-1 and TRBJ2-7, is KAGVTQTPRYLIKTRGQQVTLSCSPISGHRSVSWYQQTPGQGLQFLFEYFSETQRNKGNFPGRFSGRQFSNSRSEMNVSTLELGDSALYLCASSLTGSYEQYFGPGTRLTVT.

The chain employs TRBV18 and TRBJ1-1; a weak D match, TRBD1 (5 bases). The CDR3 length is 14 residues. The V end was cut by 2 bases, the J end by 1 base, with 8 bases between. The germline CDR1 and CDR2 sequences are KGHSH and LQKENI. The CDR3 spells CASSPDSSNTEAFF. DNA for the CDR3: TGTGCCAGCTCACCAGACAGTTCGAACACTGAAGCTTTCTTT.

This clone was picked up many times. J is TRBJ1-4 and V is TRBV29-1, with D possibly TRBD1 on 5 matching bases. CDR1 SQVTM and CDR2 ANQGSEA come from the germline V gene. The CDR3 spans 15 residues. V was pared by 4 bases and J by 4 bases, with 16 bases between. The CDR3 DNA is TGCAGCGTTGGGGGCCGAGGAGGGCTTAATGAAAAACTGTTTTTT. It is translated as CSVGGRGGLNEKLFF.